What follows are 16 T cell receptor beta chains derived from one specimen sequenced in a study of T cells in Graves' hyperthyroidism and ophthalmopathy. TCR beta CDR3 region amplification was performed from RNA transcripts. The TCR CDR3 first-round RT-PCR relied on the HTBI primer set. In TCRdb, the multiplex PCR reads were re-called with MiXCR into one record per CDR3 protein. The sample has around 440,000 distinct CDR3 sequences, approximately 14% seen once. Sequenced input: blood. The receptors were gathered from a young woman with Graves' hyperthyroidism.

As regards this clonotype: Given a much more abundant clone one base away, this may be a read error. The chain uses TRBV20-1 and TRBJ1-4; 9 positions match TRBD1. Germline CDR1 reads DFQATT; CDR2 reads SNEGSKA (reference sequence). After removal of 2 bases from V and 10 bases from J, the junction contained 11 bases not matched to a gene. The CDR3 runs to 15 residues. CDR3 coding DNA: TGCAGTGCTAGACCCCGGACAGGGGAAGATGGAAAACTGTTTTTT. Protein: CSARPRTGEDGKLFF.

This clonotype was counted at least ten times. The chain has TRBV27 and TRBJ1-2; D ambiguous. V was pared by 2 bases and J by 0 bases, with 10 bases between. The length of the CDR3 is 15 residues. The V gene's germline CDR1 is MNHEY and CDR2 SMNVEV (reference sequence). Written as DNA, the CDR3 is TGTGCCAGCAGTTTAGGAGCAACCCCTAACTATGGCTACACCTTC. Translated, it gives CASSLGATPNYGYTF.

Regarding this clonotype: Germline and junction disagree at one end, which may indicate a read error. The rearrangement links TRBV5-1 to TRBJ2-5; the D gene is possibly TRBD1 (6 bases). The CDR3 length is 16 residues. Germline lookup yields CDR1 SGHRS and CDR2 YFSETQ. The DNA of the CDR3 is TGCACCAGCAGCCAGGGGTTGACGGCGGCCCAAGAGACCCAGTACTTC. It encodes CTSSQGLTAAQETQYF.

This clonotype was seen more than once but under ten times. The chain carries TRBV9 and TRBJ2-7, with TRBD2 identical over 10 bases. V dropped 3 bases and J dropped 2; count of bases not matched to a gene: 8. The CDR3 is 16 residues long. Germline CDR1 and CDR2: SGDLS and YYNGEE. DNA of the CDR3: TGTGCCAGCAGCGGACCAATAGCGGGAGGAGCCTACGAGCAGTACTTC. Translated, it gives CASSGPIAGGAYEQYF.

Turning to this clonotype: Germline and junction disagree at one end, which may indicate a read error. This rearrangement joins TRBV20-1 to TRBJ1-1; 10 nucleotides agree with TRBD1. The length of the CDR3 is 15 residues. The germline V gene encodes CDR1 DFQATT and CDR2 SNEGSKA (reference sequence). The CDR3 is CSARGQGGMSTEAFF. DNA of the CDR3: TGCAGTGCGAGAGGACAGGGGGGGATGAGCACTGAAGCTTTCTTT.

This clonotype was observed many times. The junction departs from the called germline gene at one end, perhaps through a read error. The V gene is TRBV4-2, the J gene TRBJ2-7, with D maybe TRBD2 (7 bases). Germline CDR1 and CDR2: LGHNA and YNFKEQ. CDR3 length equals 14 residues. CDR3 coding DNA: TGTGCCAGCAGCCGGGGGGGGCCGTCCTCCGAGCAGTACTTC. Translation: CASSRGGPSSEQYF.

In this sample, this clonotype turned up many times. The chain combines TRBV5-1 with TRBJ2-1; 8 nucleotides agree with TRBD2. V was clipped by 1 base and J by 7 bases; unmatched bases: 16. This CDR3 has 18 amino acids. Germline CDR1 reads SGHRS; CDR2 reads YFSETQ. CDR3 DNA: TGCGCCAGCAGCTTGCCGTCTAGCGGGCAACTAGGGGGGAATGAGCAGTTCTTC. It specifies CASSLPSSGQLGGNEQFF.

This clonotype was seen ten or more times. This chain joins TRBV27 and TRBJ2-3; TRBD2 might be the D (6 bases). CDR3 length: 16 amino acids. Germline CDR1 reads MNHEY; CDR2 reads SMNVEV (reference sequence). The germline V and J ends were trimmed by 3 bases and 5 bases, with 18 bases remaining between them. Here the CDR3 reads CASSLRRAPLIDTQYF. Here the CDR3 DNA reads TGTGCCAGCAGTTTGAGGAGGGCACCCCTAATAGATACGCAGTATTTT.

This clonotype was observed many times. The chain uses TRBV28 and TRBJ2-1; TRBD2 matches at 8 bases. The CDR3 spans 13 residues. Germline lookup yields CDR1 MDHEN and CDR2 SYDVKM. J was trimmed by 5 bases and V by 7 bases; bases with no gene match: 4. The CDR3 region has the DNA TGTGCCAGCACTGGCGGGGGGCACAATGAGCAGTTCTTC. It specifies CASTGGGHNEQFF.

In its sample, this clonotype was seen many times. V usage is TRBV6-1 and J usage is TRBJ2-1, with TRBD2 identical over 12 bases. With V trimmed by 6 bases and J by 8 bases, 8 bases remained unmatched. CDR3 length: 15 residues. Germline lookup yields CDR1 MNHNS and CDR2 SASEGT. CDR3 nucleotides: TGTGCCAGCAGCAAAGGACTAGCGGGAAGCTATGAGCAGTTCTTC. Its protein product is CASSKGLAGSYEQFF.

Worth noting for this clonotype: Since a much larger clone is just one base distant, this may be a read error. The chain combines TRBV30 with TRBJ2-3; perhaps TRBD2 as D (5 bases). This CDR3 contains 16 residues. Germline-derived CDR1 and CDR2 are GTSNPN and SVGIG (reference sequence). Trimming shortened V by 3 bases and J by 0 bases, and 16 bases separated the two germline ends. The CDR3 DNA reads as TGTGCCTGGAGGTCAGGTTCCGGGGTTAGCACAGATACGCAGTATTTT. Protein sequence: CAWRSGSGVSTDTQYF.

This clonotype was found many times. The rearrangement joins TRBV2 to TRBJ1-2, with D unresolved. The V end lost 6 bases, the J end lost 3 bases, and 11 bases lay between the germline ends. The germline V gene has CDR1 SNHLY and CDR2 FYNNEI. The CDR3 runs to 13 residues. The CDR3 DNA sequence: TGTGCCAGCAGCCGGAGGGAACACTATGGCTACACCTTC. Its protein is CASSRREHYGYTF. Based on the CDR3 plus reference TRBV2 and TRBJ1-2, the full variable domain is EPEVTQTPSHQVTQMGQEVILRCVPISNHLYFYWYRQILGQKVEFLVSFYNNEISEKSEIFDDQFSVERPDGSNFTLKIRSTKLEDSAMYFCASSRREHYGYTFGSGTRLTVV.

This clonotype was picked up a small number of times. The J gene is TRBJ1-4, the V gene TRBV6-2 or TRBV6-3; 9 positions match TRBD1. The CDR3 has 15 amino acids. V dropped 6 bases and J dropped 5; count of bases not matched to a gene: 7. The germline V gene has CDR1 MNHEY and CDR2 SVGEGT. In nucleotides, the CDR3 is TGTGCCAGCAGCATAATACAGGGGGCAAATGAAAAACTGTTTTTT. This translates into CASSIIQGANEKLFF.

CDR3 sequence (DNA): TGCGCCAGCAGCTTGGCAAGGGCAGGGAGGTCACCCCTCCACTTT. Protein: CASSLARAGRSPLHF. V usage is TRBV5-1 and J usage is TRBJ1-6; tentative D call: TRBD1 (5 bases). Trimming stripped 0 bases from V and 10 bases from J, with 14 bases between. Germline V lookup: CDR1 SGHRS, CDR2 YFSETQ. CDR3 length equals 15 residues.

V is TRBV5-1 and J is TRBJ2-1, with 11 bases lining up with TRBD2. V lost 0 bases to trimming and J lost 5 bases; unmatched junction nucleotides: 1. This CDR3 comprises 15 residues. Germline-derived CDR1 and CDR2 are SGHRS and YFSETQ. CDR3 in amino acids: CASSLVAGGHNEQFF. CDR3 in DNA: TGCGCCAGCAGCTTGGTAGCGGGGGGGCACAATGAGCAGTTCTTC. Looking up the rest from reference TRBV5-1 and TRBJ2-1 gives the full variable domain: KAGVTQTPRYLIKTRGQQVTLSCSPISGHRSVSWYQQTPGQGLQFLFEYFSETQRNKGNFPGRFSGRQFSNSRSEMNVSTLELGDSALYLCASSLVAGGHNEQFFGPGTRLTVL.

As for this clonotype: A much larger clone differs from this one at a single base, so this may be a read error. The chain combines TRBV5-6 with TRBJ2-3; a weak D match, TRBD1 (6 bases). Germline V gene data show CDR1 as SGHDT and CDR2 as YYEEEE. This CDR3 is built from 16 residues. Trimming took off 1 base at V and 2 bases at J, with 14 bases between the two ends. CDR3 sequence (DNA): TGTGCCAGCAGCTTGCCAGGGGCGCGACACACAGATACGCAGTATTTT. It codes for CASSLPGARHTDTQYF.